Listed here are 3 T cell receptor beta chains from one sample, sequenced in a study of response to subunit inactivated influenza vaccine. TCRdb re-called the RT-PCR reads through MiXCR, storing one row per CDR3 protein. Here the sample spans a few hundred thousand distinct CDR3 sequences, around 9.9% being singletons. Material: PBMCs from blood, obtained 45 days after vaccination. The receptors derive from a man between 50 and 59 years old who received an inactivated influenza vaccine.

Ten or more counts support this clonotype. V is TRBV29-1 and J is TRBJ2-2; 7 bases agree with TRBD2. The CDR3 has 15 amino acids. V lost 4 bases to trimming and J lost 7 bases; unmatched junction nucleotides: 12. The germline V gene encodes CDR1 SQVTM and CDR2 ANQGSEA. The CDR3 spells CSVAPRAGTSGELFF. Here the CDR3 DNA reads TGCAGCGTTGCTCCCAGAGCGGGAACCAGCGGGGAGCTGTTTTTT.

Only a few counts were recorded for this clonotype. The chain is built from TRBV20-1 and TRBJ2-7, with 9 bases fitting TRBD2. The CDR3 extends over 15 amino acids. The germline gives CDR1 DFQATT, CDR2 SNEGSKA (reference sequence). V lost 3 bases and J lost 5; bases outside the gene matches: 11. CDR3 protein: CSASSGTSLLNEQYF. The CDR3, as DNA: TGCAGTGCTAGCTCCGGGACTAGCCTTCTCAACGAGCAGTACTTC.

This clonotype was seen many times. The V gene is TRBV6-5, the J gene TRBJ2-7; D is perhaps TRBD1 (5 bases). With 3 bases removed from V and 7 bases from J, the gap between germline ends came to 13 bases. The CDR3 loop spans 13 amino acids. CDR1 is MNHEY, CDR2 SVGAGI, per germline. This chain's CDR3 is CASSYYQGSEQYF. The CDR3 DNA is TGTGCCAGCAGTTATTACCAGGGTTCGGAGCAGTACTTC.